This record covers a single T cell receptor (beta chain). These data come from a study of cytomegalovirus exposure and HLA in healthy donors. The V gene lost 4 bases and the J gene lost 4 bases, with 25 bases spanning the gap. CDR3 size: 17 residues. CDR1 and CDR2 from the germline V gene are SQVTM and ANQGSEA. PCR was performed using 60 Vbeta and 13 Jbeta primers. Data came from immunoSEQ multiplex PCR; TCRdb stores just in-frame clones and leaves some out. Among 150,000 to 200,000 clones listed, roughly four fifths were seen once. Specimen: PBMCs. The V gene is TRBV29-1, the J gene TRBJ1-1; D is undetermined. The sequence derives from a woman under 40 in good health and CMV-seropositive. CDR3: CSVAPRYETVTGTEAFF. The CDR3, as DNA: TGCAGCGTTGCGCCCAGATACGAAACAGTGACCGGCACTGAAGCTTTCTTT.